This passage covers 11 T cell receptor beta chains from one sample sequenced in a study of blood T cell repertoires in COVID-19. Sequencing used immunoSEQ multiplex PCR; TCRdb keeps in-frame clones, though not all of them. This sample has some 300,000 clones; approximately 86% occur once, and the top ten carry about 1%. Sequencing input: PBMCs or T cells enriched from blood (not recorded which). All receptors come from a woman aged 25 to 39 who had recovered from COVID-19.

The chain is built from TRBV6-2 or TRBV6-3 and TRBJ2-5; D is perhaps TRBD2 (6 bases). The CDR3 has 16 amino acids. Germline V gene data show CDR1 as MNHEY and CDR2 as SVGEGT. V dropped 5 bases and J dropped 4 bases, with 20 bases sitting between them. CDR3 region: CASSLPGLSYRETQYF. CDR3 in DNA: TGTGCCAGCAGTCTCCCGGGACTCTCGTACAGAGAGACCCAGTACTTC.

In this sample, this clone turned up a few times. This chain links TRBV19 with TRBJ1-1; 12 bases align to TRBD1. The CDR3 length is 19 residues. J lost 0 bases, V lost 6 bases, and 14 bases had no gene match. CDR1 is LNHDA and CDR2 is SQIVND in the germline V gene (reference sequence). This chain's CDR3 is CASSRTLPGQGALNTEAFF. The CDR3 nucleotides read TGTGCCAGTAGCCGAACACTACCGGGACAGGGGGCGTTGAACACTGAAGCTTTCTTT. The variable domain in full, completed from reference TRBV19 and TRBJ1-1, reads DGGITQSPKYLFRKEGQNVTLSCEQNLNHDAMYWYRQDPGQGLRLIYYSQIVNDFQKGDIAEGYSVSREKKESFPLTVTSAQKNPTAFYLCASSRTLPGQGALNTEAFFGQGTRLTVV.

The chain employs TRBV5-1 and TRBJ1-1, with 7 nucleotides matching TRBD1. CDR1 SGHRS and CDR2 YFSETQ come from the germline V gene. CDR3 size: 16 residues. J was trimmed by 1 base and V by 4 bases; bases with no gene match: 10. The CDR3 sequence: CASSPLQGFRNTEAFF. The CDR3 DNA follows: TGCGCCAGCAGCCCATTACAGGGGTTCAGGAACACTGAAGCTTTCTTT.

The chain joins TRBV7-9 to TRBJ1-1; D uncertain. Germline lookup yields CDR1 SEHNR and CDR2 FQNEAQ (reference sequence). V was shortened by 5 bases and J by 3 bases, with 10 bases between the two germline ends. The CDR3 length is 13 residues. The CDR3 sequence is CASSVDSYTEAFF. The CDR3 DNA follows: TGTGCCAGCAGCGTCGACTCGTACACTGAAGCTTTCTTT.

The rearrangement links TRBV21-1 to TRBJ2-1; the table's D call of TRBD2 was not tested on the DNA. TRBV21-1 corresponds to a pseudogene. The CDR3 consists of 15 residues. The CDR3: CASSKAGGIGNEQFF. CDR3 DNA: TGTGCCAGCAGCAAAGCGGGGGGAATCGGCAATGAGCAGTTCTTC.

J is TRBJ2-1 and V is TRBV7-2; no clear D gene. Trimming shortened V by 5 bases and J by 6 bases, and 11 bases separated the two germline ends. Germline V gene data show CDR1 as SGHTA and CDR2 as FQGNSA. The CDR3 is made up of 13 amino acids. The CDR3 reads CASSEDWSNEQFF. The CDR3 DNA follows: TGTGCCAGCAGCGAAGACTGGAGCAATGAGCAGTTCTTC.

The V gene is TRBV4-1, the J gene TRBJ1-1; D uncertain. This CDR3 comprises 15 residues. Deletions cut 0 bases from V and 3 bases from J, with 11 bases between. From germline, CDR1 is MGHRA and CDR2 YSYEKL. This CDR3 reads CASSQDRVPDTEAFF. CDR3 sequence (DNA): TGCGCCAGCAGCCAAGATCGGGTACCAGACACTGAAGCTTTCTTT.

The V and J genes are TRBV5-1 and TRBJ1-6, with TRBD1 matching over 8 bases. The germline V gene has CDR1 SGHRS and CDR2 YFSETQ. V was pared by 3 bases and J by 5 bases, with 19 bases of the junction left unmatched. This CDR3 spans 20 amino acids. The DNA of the CDR3 is TGCGCCAGCAGCTACCTGACGGACAGGGTTTTTCCGCCAAATAATTCACCCCTCCACTTT. This encodes CASSYLTDRVFPPNNSPLHF.

The V gene is TRBV5-4, the J gene TRBJ1-5; D gene uncertain. Trimming removed 0 bases at V and 4 bases at J, with 5 bases between. The CDR3 is 13 residues long. CDR1 SGHNT and CDR2 YYREEE come from the germline V gene (reference sequence). CDR3 nucleotide sequence: TGTGCCAGCAGCTTGGGGCCTAATCAGCCCCAGCATTTT. This codes for CASSLGPNQPQHF.

The rearrangement uses TRBV9 and TRBJ1-5; TRBD1 matches at 9 bases. The CDR3 loop spans 16 amino acids. Germline values: CDR1 SGDLS, CDR2 YYNGEE. V shed 0 bases and J 5 bases; nucleotides not matched to a gene: 6. CDR3: CASSVGGQGVDQPQHF. The CDR3, as DNA: TGTGCCAGCAGCGTAGGGGGACAGGGTGTAGATCAGCCCCAGCATTTT.

V is TRBV28 and J is TRBJ2-7, with TRBD2 matching over 13 bases. V shed 5 bases and J 0 bases; nucleotides not matched to a gene: 10. In germline, CDR1 is MDHEN, CDR2 SYDVKM. CDR3 length: 18 residues. The CDR3 sequence: CASSPYGLAGAISYEQYF. In DNA, the CDR3 is TGTGCCAGCAGTCCCTACGGACTAGCGGGGGCTATCTCCTACGAGCAGTACTTC. Together with reference TRBV28 and TRBJ2-7, the CDR3 gives the full variable domain: DVKVTQSSRYLVKRTGEKVFLECVQDMDHENMFWYRQDPGLGLRLIYFSYDVKMKEKGDIPEGYSVSREKKERFSLILESASTNQTSMYLCASSPYGLAGAISYEQYFGPGTRLTVT.